A selection of T cell receptor beta chains follows, all from one sample in a study of T cell repertoires in cytomegalovirus infection. TCRdb reprocessed the reads with MiXCR, giving one entry per CDR3 protein. The repertoire holds around 630,000 distinct CDR3 sequences, with roughly 26% as singletons. Material: CD8+ T cells from PBMCs. These receptors were taken from a human donor in good health (CMV status not recorded). Some clones in this sample may be carry-over from other donors' samples. CDR3s include the opening cysteine and the closing phenylalanine or tryptophan. The D gene is left open where the match is weak. Expanded clones are given a class, and other clones once, few, many or no size at all.

size	V	D	J	DNA	CDR3
NA	TRBV19	NA	TRBJ2-1	TGTGCCGCGGGACACTCCTACAATGAGCAGTTCTTC	CAAGHSYNEQFF
NA	TRBV29-1	NA	TRBJ1-5	TGCAGCGTCCGTGCATATAGCAATCAGCCCCAGCATTTT	CSVRAYSNQPQHF
NA	TRBV29-1	NA	TRBJ1-2	TGCAGCGTACCCTCAAAAGCCCAAGGTTCTGCTGACTACACCTTC	CSVPSKAQGSADYTF
few	TRBV25-1	TRBD1	TRBJ2-5	TGTGCCAGCGAGACAGGGACCCAAGAGACCCAGTACTTC	CASETGTQETQYF
NA	TRBV12-3/TRBV12-4	NA	TRBJ2-3	TGTGCCAGCAGCCATGGACAGAGAAGCACAGATACGCAGTATTTT	CASSHGQRSTDTQYF
many	TRBV12-3/TRBV12-4	NA	TRBJ2-2	TGTGCCAGCAGCCGGGGCGGGGAGCTGTTTTTT	CASSRGGELFF
few	TRBV28	NA	TRBJ1-6	TGTGCCAGCAGACCCGACTGGGAGTCGAATTCACCCCTCCACTTT	CASRPDWESNSPLHF
few	TRBV13	TRBD1	TRBJ2-3	TGTGCCAGCAGCCAGTTTTACCGGGACAGCCGAGGCACAGATACGCAGTATTTT	CASSQFYRDSRGTDTQYF
NA	TRBV19	NA	TRBJ1-3	TGTGCCAGTACCCATAGTGAGGAGATCCGGACTGGAAACACCATATATTTT	CASTHSEEIRTGNTIYF
NA	TRBV20-1	TRBD1	TRBJ1-2	TGCAGTGCTAGAGAAGGGACAGGGCAGAGCTATGGCTACACCTTC	CSAREGTGQSYGYTF
NA	TRBV20-1	TRBD1	TRBJ2-1	TGCAGTGCCGAGGACAGGGAAATACACAATGAGCAGTTCTTC	CSAEDREIHNEQFF
NA	TRBV5-4	NA	TRBJ2-1	TGTGCCAGCAGCTTGGAGGGGACCCGCTCCTACAATGAGCAGTTCTTC	CASSLEGTRSYNEQFF
NA	TRBV19	NA	TRBJ2-1	TGTGTCAGTAGTCCTACTAGGAGGAATGAGCAGTTCTTC	CVSSPTRRNEQFF
many	TRBV7-8	TRBD1	TRBJ2-7	TGTGCCAGCAGCTCTATGGACAGGGGGCCCTACGAGCAGTACTTC	CASSSMDRGPYEQYF
NA	TRBV28	NA	TRBJ1-1	TGTGCCAGCAGACTACTGTCGAGGGGCATGAACACTGAAGCTTTCTTT	CASRLLSRGMNTEAFF
once	TRBV13	NA	TRBJ2-5	TGTGCCAGCAGCTCGATACAGGGAAATCGGGAGACCCAGTACTTC	CASSSIQGNRETQYF
NA	TRBV19	NA	TRBJ2-7	TGTGCCAGTAGTAAAGGTGTCAGGGCGGACCCCTCCTACGAGCAGTACTTC	CASSKGVRADPSYEQYF
many	TRBV7-2	TRBD2	TRBJ2-5	TGTGCCAGCAGCCCCCATTTAGACGGGGGGGAGACCCAGTACTTC	CASSPHLDGGETQYF
NA	TRBV29-1	NA	TRBJ2-7	TGCAGCGTGTATACTATATCCTACGAGCAGTACTTC	CSVYTISYEQYF
NA	TRBV5-5	TRBD2	TRBJ2-1	TGTGCCAGCAGCCAAGGACTAGGAGATCCTTACAATGAGCAGTTCTTC	CASSQGLGDPYNEQFF
few	TRBV20-1	NA	TRBJ1-2	TGCAGTGCCCCAGCACAGACATCTTTTAACTATGGCTACACCTTC	CSAPAQTSFNYGYTF
many	TRBV7-2	NA	TRBJ1-1	TGTGCCAGCAGCTTATGGAGGAACACTGAAGCTTTCTTT	CASSLWRNTEAFF
NA	TRBV14	TRBD2	TRBJ2-7	TGTGCCAGCAGCCAAGATTCCGGGAGGGGATGGGAGCAGTACTTC	CASSQDSGRGWEQYF
NA	TRBV6-6	TRBD2	TRBJ2-3	TGTGCCAGCAGTTACATCCGGGGGGGCACAGATACGCAGTATTTT	CASSYIRGGTDTQYF
many	TRBV5-5	TRBD2	TRBJ2-1	TGTGCCAGCACCCCCCTAGCGGGGGGCTACAATGAGCAGTTCTTC	CASTPLAGGYNEQFF
few	TRBV28	NA	TRBJ1-1	TGTGCCAGCAGTTTATCGGGGCAGCCTGAAGCTTTCTTT	CASSLSGQPEAFF